This T cell receptor beta chain was obtained from a study of control samples from healthy donors and cancer patients. Assay used: immunoSEQ multiplex PCR; TCRdb lists only in-frame clones, some missing. The sample records under 450,000 clones, 90% being singletons. There are 13 residues in the CDR3. Germline V gene data show CDR1 as MNHEY and CDR2 as SVGAGI. The V and J ends lost 3 bases and 0 bases respectively, with 5 bases between them. The chain carries TRBV6-5 and TRBJ1-1, with no clear D. The clonotype was recovered from a man aged 35-49 years with head and neck cancer. The sequenced sample consisted of PBMCs. The CDR3 protein is CASSYFMNTEAFF. CDR3 bases: TGTGCCAGCAGTTATTTTATGAACACTGAAGCTTTCTTT.